The source of this T cell receptor beta chain is a study of shared clonotypes between healthy human individuals. Several immunoSEQ 96-well plates shared each subset's DNA, each plate a replicate. TCRdb's table, derived via immunoSEQ multiplex PCR, lists solely in-frame clones and lacks some. The repertoire holds about 2.2 million clones, with just over 90% as singletons. Study-wide results and caveats: Among donors, the sharing of clonotypes was expected to be influenced by sequencing depth.

Trimming left V 4 bases short and J 5 bases short, with 23 bases between. The CDR3 extends over 18 amino acids. Germline CDR1 is SGHDN and CDR2 is FVKESK. Concerning this clone itself: Its specificity is unknown.

Naive CD8 cells lacked CD45RO, underwent positive selection for CCR7 and left out terminally differentiated effector memory CD45RA+ cells. This clonotype was sampled from a man younger than 30 in good health. Some clones in this sample may be carry-over from other donors' samples. The V gene is TRBV14, the J gene TRBJ2-2, with D possibly matching TRBD2 (5 bases). The sequencing input was naive CD8+ T cells from PBMCs. CDR3 loop: CASSRRGSATEWTGELFF. Written as DNA, the CDR3 is TGTGCCAGCAGCCGCCGAGGGTCGGCCACGGAATGGACCGGGGAGCTGTTTTTT.